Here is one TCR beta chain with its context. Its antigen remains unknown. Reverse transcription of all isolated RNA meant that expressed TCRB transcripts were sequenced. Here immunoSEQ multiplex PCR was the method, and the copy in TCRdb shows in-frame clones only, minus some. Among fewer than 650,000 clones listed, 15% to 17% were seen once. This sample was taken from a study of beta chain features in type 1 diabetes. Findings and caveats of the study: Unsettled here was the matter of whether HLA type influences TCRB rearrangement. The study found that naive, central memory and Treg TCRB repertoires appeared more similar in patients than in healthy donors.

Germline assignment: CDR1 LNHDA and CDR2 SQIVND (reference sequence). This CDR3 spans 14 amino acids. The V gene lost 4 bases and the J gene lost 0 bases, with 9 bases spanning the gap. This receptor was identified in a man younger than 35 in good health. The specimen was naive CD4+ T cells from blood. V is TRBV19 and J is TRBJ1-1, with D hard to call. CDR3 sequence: CASSTNPLNTEAFF. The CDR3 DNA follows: TGTGCCAGTAGTACCAACCCACTGAACACTGAAGCTTTCTTT.